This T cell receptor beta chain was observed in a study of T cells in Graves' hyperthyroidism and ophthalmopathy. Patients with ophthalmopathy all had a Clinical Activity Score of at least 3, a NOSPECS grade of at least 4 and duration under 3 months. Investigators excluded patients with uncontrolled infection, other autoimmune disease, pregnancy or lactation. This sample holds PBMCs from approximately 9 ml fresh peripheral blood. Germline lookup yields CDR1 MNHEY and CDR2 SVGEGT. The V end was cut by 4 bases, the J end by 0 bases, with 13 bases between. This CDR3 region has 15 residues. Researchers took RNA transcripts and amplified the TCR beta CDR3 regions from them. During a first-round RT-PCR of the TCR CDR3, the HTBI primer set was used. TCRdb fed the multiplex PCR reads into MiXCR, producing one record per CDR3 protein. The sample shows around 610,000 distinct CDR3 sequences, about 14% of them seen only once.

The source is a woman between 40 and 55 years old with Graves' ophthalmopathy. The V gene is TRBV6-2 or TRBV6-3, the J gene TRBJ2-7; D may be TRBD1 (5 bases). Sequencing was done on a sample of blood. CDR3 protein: CASSSLGLSSYEQYF. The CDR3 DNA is TGTGCCAGCAGTTCCCTGGGGCTGAGCTCCTACGAGCAGTACTTC.